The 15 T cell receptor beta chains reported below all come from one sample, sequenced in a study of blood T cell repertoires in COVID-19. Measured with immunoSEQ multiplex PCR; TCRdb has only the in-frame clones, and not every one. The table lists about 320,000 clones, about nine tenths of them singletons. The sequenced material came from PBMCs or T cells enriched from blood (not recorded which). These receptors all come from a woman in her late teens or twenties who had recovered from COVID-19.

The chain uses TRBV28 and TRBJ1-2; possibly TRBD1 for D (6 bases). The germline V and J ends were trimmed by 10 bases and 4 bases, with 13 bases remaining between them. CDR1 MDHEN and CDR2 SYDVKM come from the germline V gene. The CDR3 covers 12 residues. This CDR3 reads CATGGAGYGYTF. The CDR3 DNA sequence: TGTGCCACCGGGGGGGCTGGCTATGGCTACACCTTC.

CDR3: CAWILGNTIYF. CDR3 in DNA: TGTGCCTGGATCCTGGGAAACACCATATATTTT. This chain links TRBV30 with TRBJ1-3; no definite D call. Germline V gene sequence: CDR1 GTSNPN, CDR2 SVGIG (reference sequence). Trimming removed 4 bases from V and 4 bases from J, with 5 bases in between. This CDR3 region has 11 residues.

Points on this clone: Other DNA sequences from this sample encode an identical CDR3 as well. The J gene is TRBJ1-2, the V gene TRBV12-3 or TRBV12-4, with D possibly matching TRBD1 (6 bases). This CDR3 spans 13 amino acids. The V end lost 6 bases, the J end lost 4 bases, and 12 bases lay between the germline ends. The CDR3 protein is CASSPGQLYGYTF. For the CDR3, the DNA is TGTGCCAGCAGCCCAGGACAGCTCTATGGCTACACCTTC.

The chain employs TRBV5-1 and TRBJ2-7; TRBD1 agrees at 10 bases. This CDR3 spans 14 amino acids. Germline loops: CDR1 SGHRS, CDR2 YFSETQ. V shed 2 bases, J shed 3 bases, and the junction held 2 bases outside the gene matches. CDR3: CASSFGTGVYEQYF. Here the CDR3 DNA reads TGCGCCAGCAGCTTCGGGACAGGGGTCTACGAGCAGTACTTC.

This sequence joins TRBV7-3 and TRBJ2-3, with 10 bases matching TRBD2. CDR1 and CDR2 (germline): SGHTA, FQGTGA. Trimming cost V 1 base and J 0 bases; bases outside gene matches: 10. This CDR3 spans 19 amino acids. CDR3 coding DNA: TGTGCCAGCAGCTTAATCGCTAGCGGGAGCTCACCTAGCACAGATACGCAGTATTTT. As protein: CASSLIASGSSPSTDTQYF. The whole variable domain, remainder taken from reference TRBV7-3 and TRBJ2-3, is GAGVSQTPSNKVTEKGKYVELRCDPISGHTALYWYRQSLGQGPEFLIYFQGTGAADDSGLPNDRFFAVRPEGSVSTLKIQRTERGDSAVYLCASSLIASGSSPSTDTQYFGPGTRLTVL.

The CDR3 coding sequence is TGTGCCAGCAGTTACCCAATACTGACAGGGAGCTCTCGCGAGCAGTACTTC. Translation: CASSYPILTGSSREQYF. The rearrangement joins TRBV6-2 or TRBV6-3 to TRBJ2-7, with 7 bases matching TRBD1. V lost 2 bases to trimming and J lost 6 bases; unmatched junction nucleotides: 16. The germline V gene has CDR1 MNHEY and CDR2 SVGEGT. This CDR3 is built from 17 residues.

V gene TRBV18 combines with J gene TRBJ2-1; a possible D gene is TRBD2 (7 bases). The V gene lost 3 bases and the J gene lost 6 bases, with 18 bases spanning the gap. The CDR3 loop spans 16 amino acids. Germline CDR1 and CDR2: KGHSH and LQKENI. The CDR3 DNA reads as TGTGCCAGCTCACCCCGGGGCGGGGGCGCGGGCAATGAGCAGTTCTTC. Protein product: CASSPRGGGAGNEQFF.

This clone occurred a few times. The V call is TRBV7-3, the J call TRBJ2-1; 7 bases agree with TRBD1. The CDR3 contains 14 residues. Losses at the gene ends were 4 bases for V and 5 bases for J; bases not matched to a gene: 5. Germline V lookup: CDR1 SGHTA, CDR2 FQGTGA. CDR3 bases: TGTGCCAGCAGCTCGGGACAGACTAACAATGAGCAGTTCTTC. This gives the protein CASSSGQTNNEQFF.

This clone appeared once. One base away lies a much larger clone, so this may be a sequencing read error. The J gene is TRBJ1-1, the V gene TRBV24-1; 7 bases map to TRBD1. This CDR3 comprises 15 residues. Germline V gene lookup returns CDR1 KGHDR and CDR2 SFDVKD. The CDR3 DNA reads TGTACCACCAGTGACCTGACAGGGTCGGACACTGAAGCTTTCTTT. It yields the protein CTTSDLTGSDTEAFF.

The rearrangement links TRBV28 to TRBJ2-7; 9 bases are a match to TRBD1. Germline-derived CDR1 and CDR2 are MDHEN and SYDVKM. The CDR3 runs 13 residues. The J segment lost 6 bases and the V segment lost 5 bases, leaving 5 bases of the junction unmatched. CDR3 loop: CASSGGQGLEQYF. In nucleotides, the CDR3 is TGTGCCAGCAGTGGCGGACAGGGGCTCGAGCAGTACTTC.

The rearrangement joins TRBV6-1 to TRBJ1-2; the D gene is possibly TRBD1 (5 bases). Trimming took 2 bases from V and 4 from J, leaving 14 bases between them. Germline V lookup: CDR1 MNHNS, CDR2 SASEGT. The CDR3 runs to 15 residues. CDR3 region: CASSEYWQGSYGYTF. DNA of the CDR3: TGTGCCAGCAGTGAATATTGGCAGGGTAGCTATGGCTACACCTTC.

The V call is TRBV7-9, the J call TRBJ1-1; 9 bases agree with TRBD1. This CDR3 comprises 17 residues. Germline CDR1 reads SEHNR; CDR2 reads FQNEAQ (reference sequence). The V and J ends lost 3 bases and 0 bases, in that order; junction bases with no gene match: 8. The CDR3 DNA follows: TGTGCCAGCAGCTTCTACGCCGGACAGGGGATGAACACTGAAGCTTTCTTT. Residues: CASSFYAGQGMNTEAFF.

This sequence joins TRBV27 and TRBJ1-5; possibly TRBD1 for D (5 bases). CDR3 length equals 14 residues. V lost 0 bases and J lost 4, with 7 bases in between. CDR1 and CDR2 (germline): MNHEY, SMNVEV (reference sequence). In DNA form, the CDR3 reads TGTGCCAGCAGTTTATCGGGGGGGAATCAGCCCCAGCATTTT. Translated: CASSLSGGNQPQHF.

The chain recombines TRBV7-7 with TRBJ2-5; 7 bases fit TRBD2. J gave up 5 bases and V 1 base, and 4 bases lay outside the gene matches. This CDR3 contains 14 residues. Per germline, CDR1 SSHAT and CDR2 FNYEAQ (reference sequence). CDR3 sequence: CASSLGTRYETQYF. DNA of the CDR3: TGTGCCAGCAGCTTAGGGACTAGATATGAGACCCAGTACTTC.

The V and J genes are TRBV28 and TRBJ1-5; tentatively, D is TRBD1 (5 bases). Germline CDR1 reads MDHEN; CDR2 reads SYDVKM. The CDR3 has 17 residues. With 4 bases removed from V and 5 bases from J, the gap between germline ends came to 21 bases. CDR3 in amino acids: CASSYQGLLLTDQPQHF. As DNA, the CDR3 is TGTGCCAGCAGTTATCAGGGTCTCCTTTTAACAGATCAGCCCCAGCATTTT.